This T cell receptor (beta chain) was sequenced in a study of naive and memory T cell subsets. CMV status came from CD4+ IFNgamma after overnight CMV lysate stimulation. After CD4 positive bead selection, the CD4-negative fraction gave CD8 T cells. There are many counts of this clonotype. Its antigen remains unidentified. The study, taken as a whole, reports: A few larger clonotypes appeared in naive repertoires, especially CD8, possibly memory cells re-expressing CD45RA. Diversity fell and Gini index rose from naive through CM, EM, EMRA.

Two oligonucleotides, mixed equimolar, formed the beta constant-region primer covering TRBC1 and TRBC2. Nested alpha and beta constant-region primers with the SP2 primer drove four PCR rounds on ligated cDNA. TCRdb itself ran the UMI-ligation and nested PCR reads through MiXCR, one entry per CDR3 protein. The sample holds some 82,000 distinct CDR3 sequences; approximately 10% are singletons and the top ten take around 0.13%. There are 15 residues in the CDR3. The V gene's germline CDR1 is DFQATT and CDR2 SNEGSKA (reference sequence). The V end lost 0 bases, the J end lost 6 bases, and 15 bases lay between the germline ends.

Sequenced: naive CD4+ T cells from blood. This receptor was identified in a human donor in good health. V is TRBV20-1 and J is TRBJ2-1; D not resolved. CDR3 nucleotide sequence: TGCAGTGCTAGAGATGACCCCCGGCCCCTCAATGAGCAGTTCTTC. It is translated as CSARDDPRPLNEQFF.